These 26 T cell receptor beta chains were all obtained from the same sample, sequenced in a study of Graves' ophthalmopathy and Graves' hyperthyroidism. RNA transcripts served as template for amplifying TCR beta CDR3 sequences. In the first round, RT-PCR was carried out with HTBI primers, and a multiplex PCR formed the second round. TCRdb reprocessed the multiplex PCR reads via MiXCR and lists one record per CDR3 protein. The table shows under 200,000 distinct CDR3 sequences, with roughly 37% occurring only once. Sequenced material: peripheral blood. The receptors derive from a woman between 40 and 50 years old with Graves' ophthalmopathy.

This clonotype appeared a single time. J is TRBJ2-7 and V is TRBV29-1; D is possibly TRBD1 or TRBD2 (5 bases each). In germline, CDR1 is SQVTM, CDR2 ANQGSEA. The CDR3 loop spans 15 amino acids. Trimming took 4 bases from V and 0 from J, leaving 16 bases between them. For the CDR3, the DNA is TGCAGCGTTGCCGCCGCGAGGGGCGCCTCCTACGAGCAGTACTTC. This translates into CSVAAARGASYEQYF.

The table lists this clonotype with many counts. The chain carries TRBV28 and TRBJ1-5; 9 nucleotides match TRBD1. Germline assignment: CDR1 MDHEN and CDR2 SYDVKM. V lost 6 bases, J lost 6 bases, and 9 bases stayed unmatched. This CDR3 has 15 amino acids. CDR3 sequence (DNA): TGTGCCAGCAGCGCCGGACAGGGGCTGTTTCAGCCCCAGCATTTT. Its translation is CASSAGQGLFQPQHF.

The V call is TRBV12-3 or TRBV12-4, the J call TRBJ1-1; D might be TRBD1 (6 bases). The CDR3 spans 16 residues. Trimming stripped 2 bases from V and 1 base from J, with 14 bases between. DNA of the CDR3: TGTGCCAGCAGTTTACGGGGGGCGTATGGGAACACTGAAGCTTTCTTT. This sequence encodes CASSLRGAYGNTEAFF.

This clonotype appeared many times. The chain is built from TRBV2 and TRBJ1-4; D uncertain. V shed 6 bases and J shed 4 bases, with 12 bases lying between them. This CDR3 has 14 amino acids. Germline V gives CDR1 SNHLY, CDR2 FYNNEI. The CDR3 sequence: CASRLTLGNEKLFF. DNA for the CDR3: TGTGCCAGCAGGCTGACATTGGGTAATGAAAAACTGTTTTTT.

In this sample, this clonotype turned up many times. This sequence joins TRBV7-3 and TRBJ2-7; possible D gene TRBD1, 6 bases. The CDR3 consists of 18 residues. CDR1 SGHTA and CDR2 FQGTGA come from the germline V gene. The V end lost 5 bases, the J end lost 3 bases, and 26 bases lay between the germline ends. In DNA, the CDR3 is TGTGCCAGCAGCCTCTACGTTGGGGGCCGCGGCCGGAACTACGAGCAGTACTTC. It translates to CASSLYVGGRGRNYEQYF.

This clonotype was observed at least ten times. J is TRBJ2-7 and V is TRBV6-5; D unclear. CDR1 is MNHEY, CDR2 SVGAGI, per germline. V was clipped by 2 bases and J by 4 bases, with 12 bases between them. The CDR3 sequence is 14 residues long. The DNA for the CDR3 is TGTGCCAGCAGTTACATAGCAGGACCTTACGAGCAGTACTTC. This codes for CASSYIAGPYEQYF.

In its sample, this clonotype was seen many times. The rearrangement links TRBV10-3 to TRBJ1-1; weak D call: TRBD1 (6 bases). This CDR3 has 13 amino acids. V gave up 4 bases and J gave up 1 base, with 7 bases separating them. From germline, CDR1 is ENHRY and CDR2 SYGVKD. The CDR3 nucleotides are TGTGCCATCAGTGGACAGGAGAACACTGAAGCTTTCTTT. Translated, it gives CAISGQENTEAFF.

This clonotype was recorded many times. The J gene is TRBJ2-7, the V gene TRBV7-9, with D maybe TRBD1 (6 bases). This CDR3 region has 15 residues. The germline V gene has CDR1 SEHNR and CDR2 FQNEAQ (reference sequence). V gave up 5 bases and J gave up 3 bases, with 17 bases separating them. CDR3 loop: CASSAPGRGSYEQYF. CDR3 in DNA: TGTGCCAGCAGCGCCCCTGGCAGGGGAAGCTACGAGCAGTACTTC.

This clonotype has a single count. Here the CDR3 DNA reads TGTGCCAGCAGCGTAGCTTCGGGACTAGGAACGGAGACCCAGTACTTC. This codes for CASSVASGLGTETQYF. The chain employs TRBV9 and TRBJ2-5; TRBD2 agrees at 8 bases. The J segment lost 5 bases and the V segment lost 0 bases, leaving 9 bases of the junction unmatched. The CDR3 covers 16 residues. The germline gives CDR1 SGDLS, CDR2 YYNGEE.

This clonotype has at least ten counts. The chain joins TRBV4-1 to TRBJ1-1; D remains unclear. Trimming removed 0 bases from V and 0 bases from J, with 8 bases in between. In germline, CDR1 is MGHRA, CDR2 YSYEKL. The CDR3 length is 15 residues. The CDR3 DNA follows: TGCGCCAGCAGCCAAGAAGTAAGCATGAACACTGAAGCTTTCTTT. It translates to CASSQEVSMNTEAFF.

The chain is built from TRBV6-5 and TRBJ1-3, with D perhaps matching TRBD1 (6 bases). The CDR3 length is 15 residues. Germline-derived CDR1 and CDR2 are MNHEY and SVGAGI. V was trimmed by 4 bases and J by 1 base, leaving 11 bases between them. In nucleotides, the CDR3 is TGTGCCAGCAGTTTCACAGGGACTTCTGGAAACACCATATATTTT. Protein product: CASSFTGTSGNTIYF.

This chain uses TRBV11-2 with TRBJ2-5, with D unresolved. The CDR3 is made up of 15 amino acids. The germline V gene has CDR1 SGHAT and CDR2 FQNNGV. V was trimmed by 8 bases and J by 1 base, leaving 17 bases between them. As DNA, the CDR3 is TGTGCCAGCGCCACACGGTTCAATCTCCAAGAGACCCAGTACTTC. It translates to CASATRFNLQETQYF. Full variable domain (rest looked up from reference TRBV11-2 and TRBJ2-5): EAGVAQSPRYKIIEKRQSVAFWCNPISGHATLYWYQQILGQGPKLLIQFQNNGVVDDSQLPKDRFSAERLKGVDSTLKIQPAKLEDSAVYLCASATRFNLQETQYFGPGTRLLVL.

Of note for this clonotype: This may arise from a read error, as a much more abundant clone is one base away. The chain couples TRBV7-2 to TRBJ2-7; D remains ambiguous. The V end lost 3 bases, the J end lost 0 bases, and 6 bases lay between the germline ends. CDR1 is SGHTA, CDR2 FQGNSA, per germline. CDR3 length: 13 amino acids. The CDR3 DNA reads TGTGCCAGCAGCTTTCCGAGCTCCTACGAGCAGTACTTC. Translated, it gives CASSFPSSYEQYF.

This clonotype was detected ten times or more. The chain is built from TRBV15 and TRBJ2-7; 12 nucleotides match TRBD1. Germline V gene data show CDR1 as LNHNV and CDR2 as YYDKDF (reference sequence). With 1 base clipped from V and 4 bases from J, the junction kept 8 bases outside the gene matches. The CDR3 consists of 17 residues. CDR3 bases: TGTGCCACCAGCAGAGCACTACCGGGACAGGGGGCTTACGAGCAGTACTTC. As protein: CATSRALPGQGAYEQYF.

The V call is TRBV27, the J call TRBJ2-7; D is ambiguous. Trimming took off 5 bases at V and 0 bases at J, with 11 bases between the two ends. CDR1 MNHEY and CDR2 SMNVEV come from the germline V gene (reference sequence). This CDR3 comprises 14 residues. The CDR3 DNA follows: TGTGCCAGCAGTCCGGGCGTTAGCTCCTACGAGCAGTACTTC. It encodes CASSPGVSSYEQYF.

This clonotype has at least ten counts. The V and J genes are TRBV28 and TRBJ1-1, with D tentatively TRBD1 (5 bases). Trimming shortened V by 5 bases and J by 0 bases, and 13 bases separated the two germline ends. CDR1 and CDR2 (germline): MDHEN, SYDVKM. The CDR3 extends over 15 amino acids. Written as DNA, the CDR3 is TGTGCCAGCAGTACGATCGACAGCATGAACACTGAAGCTTTCTTT. This sequence encodes CASSTIDSMNTEAFF.

This clonotype was recorded at least ten times. The V call is TRBV11-2, the J call TRBJ2-7, with D perhaps matching TRBD2 (6 bases). Germline CDR1 and CDR2: SGHAT and FQNNGV. V was clipped by 4 bases and J by 0 bases, with 16 bases between them. This CDR3 has 16 residues. Here the CDR3 reads CASSSPGLRSSYEQYF. The CDR3 DNA reads as TGTGCCAGCAGCTCGCCGGGACTGAGAAGCTCCTACGAGCAGTACTTC.

This clonotype showed up many times. The V call is TRBV6-5, the J call TRBJ2-5, with TRBD2 matching over 10 bases. Germline trimming cut 1 base from V and 4 bases from J; bases unmatched to any gene: 6. This CDR3 is 16 amino acids long. Germline values: CDR1 MNHEY, CDR2 SVGAGI. The DNA for the CDR3 is TGTGCCAGCAGTTACTTCAAGCGGGAGGGACGAGAGACCCAGTACTTC. It translates to CASSYFKREGRETQYF.

This clonotype was counted many times. This chain connects TRBV6-5 to TRBJ2-7; D may be TRBD2 (5 bases). V lost 0 bases and J 4 bases, leaving 16 bases between the germline ends. Germline loops: CDR1 MNHEY, CDR2 SVGAGI. The CDR3 is made up of 16 amino acids. DNA for the CDR3: TGTGCCAGCAGTTACTCGAGATCATCGGGGATGTACGAGCAGTACTTC. Translation: CASSYSRSSGMYEQYF.

The rearrangement joins TRBV6-2 or TRBV6-3 to TRBJ1-1; possible D gene TRBD1, 5 bases. The V gene's germline CDR1 is MNHEY and CDR2 SVGEGT. This CDR3 is 14 amino acids long. The CDR3 reads CASSGSMANTEAFF. The CDR3 DNA sequence: TGTGCTTCATCAGGGTCAATGGCGAACACTGAAGCTTTCTTT.

Notes on this clonotype: An end of the junction does not agree with germline; a read error may underlie this. This sequence joins TRBV7-8 and TRBJ1-2; D unclear. Germline V gene lookup returns CDR1 SGHVS and CDR2 FQNEAQ. CDR3 length: 14 amino acids. CDR3 DNA sequence: TGTGCCAGCAGTTTAGAGGTCAGATATTATGGCTACACCTTC. Its protein is CASSLEVRYYGYTF.

The chain recombines TRBV7-2 with TRBJ2-4, with D possibly being TRBD2 (6 bases). CDR3 length equals 16 residues. V was clipped by 0 bases and J by 4 bases, with 13 bases between them. In germline, CDR1 is SGHTA, CDR2 FQGNSA. CDR3 amino acids: CASSLARAGNKNIQYF. As DNA, the CDR3 is TGTGCCAGCAGCTTAGCGCGGGCGGGAAATAAAAACATTCAGTACTTC.

There are many counts of this clonotype. The chain combines TRBV20-1 with TRBJ2-6, with 9 positions matching TRBD2. Trimming removed 0 bases from V and 0 bases from J; junction bases left unmatched: 9. CDR1 is DFQATT, CDR2 SNEGSKA, per germline (reference sequence). The CDR3 runs 19 residues. Here the CDR3 reads CSARDLRGGAGSGANVLTF. CDR3 sequence (DNA): TGCAGTGCTAGAGATCTTCGCGGGGGGGCCGGCTCTGGGGCCAACGTCCTGACTTTC.

In its sample, this clonotype was seen many times. The J gene is TRBJ1-3, the V gene TRBV6-1, with D perhaps TRBD1 (6 bases). Germline V gene sequence: CDR1 MNHNS, CDR2 SASEGT. The CDR3 contains 18 residues. The V and J ends lost 4 bases and 0 bases respectively, with 19 bases between them. The CDR3 sequence is CASSVTGSEVGSGNTIYF. DNA for the CDR3: TGTGCCAGCAGTGTCACAGGGTCTGAGGTGGGCTCTGGAAACACCATATATTTT.

The chain couples TRBV4-1 to TRBJ1-2; TRBD1 aligns across 9 bases. Losses at the gene ends were 3 bases for V and 7 bases for J; bases not matched to a gene: 6. The CDR3 has 14 amino acids. Germline CDR1 and CDR2: MGHRA and YSYEKL. CDR3 sequence (DNA): TGCGCCAGCAGCCATGGACAGGGGACGAGTGGCTACACCTTC. It is translated as CASSHGQGTSGYTF.

J is TRBJ1-5 and V is TRBV28; no definite D call. The CDR3 consists of 13 residues. V was trimmed by 6 bases and J by 6 bases, leaving 12 bases between them. Germline-derived CDR1 and CDR2 are MDHEN and SYDVKM. As DNA, the CDR3 is TGTGCCAGCAGCCAAGTATCAGGTCAGCCCCAGCATTTT. It translates to CASSQVSGQPQHF.